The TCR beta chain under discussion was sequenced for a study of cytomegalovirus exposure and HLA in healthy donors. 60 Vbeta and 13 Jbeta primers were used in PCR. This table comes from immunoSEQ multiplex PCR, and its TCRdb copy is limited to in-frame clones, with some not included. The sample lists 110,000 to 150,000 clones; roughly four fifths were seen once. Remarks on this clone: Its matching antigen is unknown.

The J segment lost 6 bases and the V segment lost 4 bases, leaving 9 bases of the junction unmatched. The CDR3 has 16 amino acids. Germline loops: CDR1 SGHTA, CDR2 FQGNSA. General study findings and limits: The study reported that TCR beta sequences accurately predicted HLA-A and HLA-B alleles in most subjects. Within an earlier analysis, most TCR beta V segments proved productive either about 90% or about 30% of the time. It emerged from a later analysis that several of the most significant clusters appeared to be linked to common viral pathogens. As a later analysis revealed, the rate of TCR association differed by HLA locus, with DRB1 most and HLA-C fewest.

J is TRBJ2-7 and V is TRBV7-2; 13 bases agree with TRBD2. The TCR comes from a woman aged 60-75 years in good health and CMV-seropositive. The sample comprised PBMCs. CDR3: CASSSSGTSGMVEQYF. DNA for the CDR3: TGTGCCAGCAGCTCCTCCGGGACTAGCGGGATGGTCGAGCAGTACTTC.